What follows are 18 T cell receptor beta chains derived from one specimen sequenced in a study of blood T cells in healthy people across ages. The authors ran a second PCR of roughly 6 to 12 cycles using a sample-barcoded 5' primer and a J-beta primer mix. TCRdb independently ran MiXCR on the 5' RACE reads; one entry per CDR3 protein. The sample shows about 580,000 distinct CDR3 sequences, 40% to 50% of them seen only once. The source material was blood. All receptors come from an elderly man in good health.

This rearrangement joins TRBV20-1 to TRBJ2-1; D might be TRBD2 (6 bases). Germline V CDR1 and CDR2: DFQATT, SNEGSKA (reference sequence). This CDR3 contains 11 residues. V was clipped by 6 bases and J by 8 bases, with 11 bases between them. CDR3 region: CSAGGPYEQFF. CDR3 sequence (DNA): TGCAGTGCCGGAGGGCCCTATGAGCAGTTCTTC.

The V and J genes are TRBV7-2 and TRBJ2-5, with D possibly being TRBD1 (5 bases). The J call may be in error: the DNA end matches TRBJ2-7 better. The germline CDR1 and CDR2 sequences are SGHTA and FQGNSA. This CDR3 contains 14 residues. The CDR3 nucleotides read TGTGCCAGCAGCTTAGAGCAGGGAAGGGGCGAGCAGTACTTC. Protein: CASSLEQGRGEQYF.

The CDR3 sequence is CASSPWTSGYLRLDTQYF. The CDR3 region has the DNA TGTGCCAGCAGTCCGTGGACTAGCGGATACCTTCGGTTAGATACGCAGTATTTT. The J gene is TRBJ2-3, the V gene TRBV6-2 or TRBV6-3; the match to TRBD2 covers 10 bases. The CDR3 is 18 amino acids. Looked up from germline, CDR1 is MNHEY and CDR2 is SVGEGT. The trim removed 5 bases at V and 5 bases at J, leaving 16 bases unmatched.

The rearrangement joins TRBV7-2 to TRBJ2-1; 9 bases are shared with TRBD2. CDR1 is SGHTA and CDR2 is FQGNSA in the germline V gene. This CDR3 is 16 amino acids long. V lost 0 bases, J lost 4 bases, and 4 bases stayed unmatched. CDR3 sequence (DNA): TGTGCCAGCAGCTTAGCAGCGGGAGGAGGGTACAATGAGCAGTTCTTC. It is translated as CASSLAAGGGYNEQFF.

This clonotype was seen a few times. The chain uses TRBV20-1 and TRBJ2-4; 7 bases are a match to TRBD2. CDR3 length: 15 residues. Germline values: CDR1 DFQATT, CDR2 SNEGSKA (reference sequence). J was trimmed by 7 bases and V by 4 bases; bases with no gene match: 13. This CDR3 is CSAKSGGSPGNIQYF. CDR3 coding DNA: TGCAGTGCTAAGTCCGGCGGGAGCCCCGGGAACATTCAGTACTTC.

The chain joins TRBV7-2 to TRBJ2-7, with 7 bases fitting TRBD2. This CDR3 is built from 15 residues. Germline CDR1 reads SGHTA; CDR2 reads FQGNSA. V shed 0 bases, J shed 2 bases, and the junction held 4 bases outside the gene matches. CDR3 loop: CASSLAPAGPYEQYF. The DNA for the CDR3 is TGTGCCAGCAGCTTAGCTCCAGCGGGGCCCTACGAGCAGTACTTC.

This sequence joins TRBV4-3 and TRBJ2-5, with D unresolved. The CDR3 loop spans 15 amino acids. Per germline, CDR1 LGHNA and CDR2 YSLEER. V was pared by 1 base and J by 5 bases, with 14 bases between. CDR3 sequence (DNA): TGCGCCAGCAGCCAAGGGGTATCACCCTGGGAGACCCAGTACTTC. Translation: CASSQGVSPWETQYF.

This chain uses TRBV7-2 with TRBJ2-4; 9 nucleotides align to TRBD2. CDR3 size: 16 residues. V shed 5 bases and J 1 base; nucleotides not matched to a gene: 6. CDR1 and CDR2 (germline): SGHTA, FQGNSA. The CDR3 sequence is CASSRRTSAAKNIQYF. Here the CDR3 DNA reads TGTGCCAGCAGCCGCCGGACTAGCGCGGCCAAAAACATTCAGTACTTC.

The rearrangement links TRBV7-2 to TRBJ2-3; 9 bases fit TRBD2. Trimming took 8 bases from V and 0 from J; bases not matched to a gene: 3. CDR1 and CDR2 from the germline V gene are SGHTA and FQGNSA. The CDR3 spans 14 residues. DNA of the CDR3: TGTGCCAGCCGACTAGCGGAAAGCACAGATACGCAGTATTTT. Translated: CASRLAESTDTQYF.

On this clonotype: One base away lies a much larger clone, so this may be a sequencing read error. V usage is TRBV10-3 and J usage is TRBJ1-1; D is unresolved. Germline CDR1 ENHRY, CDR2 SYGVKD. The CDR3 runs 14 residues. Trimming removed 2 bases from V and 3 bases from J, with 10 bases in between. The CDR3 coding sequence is TGTGCCATCAGTGAGGGTTCATGGGACACTGAAGCTTTCTTT. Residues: CAISEGSWDTEAFF.

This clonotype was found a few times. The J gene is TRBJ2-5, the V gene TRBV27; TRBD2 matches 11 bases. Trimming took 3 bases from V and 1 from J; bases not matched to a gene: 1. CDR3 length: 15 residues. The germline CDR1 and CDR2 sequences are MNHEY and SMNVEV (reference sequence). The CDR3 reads CASSFSGGVQETQYF. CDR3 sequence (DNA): TGTGCCAGCAGTTTTAGCGGGGGGGTCCAAGAGACCCAGTACTTC.

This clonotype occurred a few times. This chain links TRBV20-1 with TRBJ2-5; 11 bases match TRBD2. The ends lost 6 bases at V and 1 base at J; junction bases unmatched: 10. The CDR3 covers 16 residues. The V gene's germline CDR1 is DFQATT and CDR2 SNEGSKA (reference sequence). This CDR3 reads CSAPIPTSGAQETQYF. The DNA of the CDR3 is TGCAGTGCCCCGATCCCGACTAGCGGGGCCCAAGAGACCCAGTACTTC.

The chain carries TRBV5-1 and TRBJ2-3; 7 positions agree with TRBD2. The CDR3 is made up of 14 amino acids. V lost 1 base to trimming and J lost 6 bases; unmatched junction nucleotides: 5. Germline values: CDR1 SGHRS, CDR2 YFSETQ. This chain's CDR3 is CASSLNGGRDTQYF. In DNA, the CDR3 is TGCGCCAGCAGCTTGAACGGGGGGAGGGATACGCAGTATTTT.

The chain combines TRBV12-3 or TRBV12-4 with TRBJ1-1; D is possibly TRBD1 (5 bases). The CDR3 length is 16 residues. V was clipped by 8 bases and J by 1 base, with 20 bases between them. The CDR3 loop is CASAPMWGRGNTEAFF. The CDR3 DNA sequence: TGTGCCAGCGCCCCTATGTGGGGACGGGGGAACACTGAAGCTTTCTTT.

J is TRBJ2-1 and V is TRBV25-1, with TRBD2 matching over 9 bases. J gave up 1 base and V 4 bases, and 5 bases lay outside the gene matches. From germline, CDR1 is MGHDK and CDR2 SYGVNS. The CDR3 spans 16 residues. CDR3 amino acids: CASSGGLAGSYNEQFF. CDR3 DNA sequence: TGTGCCAGCAGTGGCGGGCTAGCGGGATCCTACAATGAGCAGTTCTTC.

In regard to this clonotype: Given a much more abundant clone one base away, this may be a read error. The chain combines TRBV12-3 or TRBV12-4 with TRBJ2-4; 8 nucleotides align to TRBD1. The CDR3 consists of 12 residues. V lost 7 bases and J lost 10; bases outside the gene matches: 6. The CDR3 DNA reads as TGTGCCAGCATTTCTACAGGGGGTATTCAGTACTTC. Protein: CASISTGGIQYF.

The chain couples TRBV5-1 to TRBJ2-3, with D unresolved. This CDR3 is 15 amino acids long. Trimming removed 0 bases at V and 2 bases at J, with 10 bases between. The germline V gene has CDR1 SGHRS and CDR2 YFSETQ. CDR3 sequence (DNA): TGCGCCAGCAGCTTGGGGTCGGCTCACACAGATACGCAGTATTTT. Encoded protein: CASSLGSAHTDTQYF.

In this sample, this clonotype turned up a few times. CDR3 region: CASSFRTTSGTNEQFF. DNA of the CDR3: TGTGCCAGCAGTTTCCGCACGACTAGCGGGACAAATGAGCAGTTCTTC. The rearrangement uses TRBV27 and TRBJ2-1, with 11 bases fitting TRBD2. Unmatched junction bases numbered 8, after V lost 3 bases and J lost 7 bases. Germline V lookup: CDR1 MNHEY, CDR2 SMNVEV (reference sequence). The CDR3 extends over 16 amino acids.